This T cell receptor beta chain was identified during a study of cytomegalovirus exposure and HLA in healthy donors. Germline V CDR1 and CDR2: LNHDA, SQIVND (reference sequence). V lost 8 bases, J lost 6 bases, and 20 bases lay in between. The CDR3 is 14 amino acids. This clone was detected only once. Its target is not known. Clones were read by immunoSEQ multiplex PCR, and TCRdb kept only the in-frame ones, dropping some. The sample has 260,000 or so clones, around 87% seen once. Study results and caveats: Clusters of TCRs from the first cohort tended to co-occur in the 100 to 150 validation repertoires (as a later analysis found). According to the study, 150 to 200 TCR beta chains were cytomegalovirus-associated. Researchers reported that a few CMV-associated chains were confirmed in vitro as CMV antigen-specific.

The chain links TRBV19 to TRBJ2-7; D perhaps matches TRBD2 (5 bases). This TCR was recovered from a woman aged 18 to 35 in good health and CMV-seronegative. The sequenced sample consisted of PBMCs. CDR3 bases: TGTGCCAGTTCCGGGGAGCTCCGGTCGAGCGAGCAGTACTTC. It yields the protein CASSGELRSSEQYF.